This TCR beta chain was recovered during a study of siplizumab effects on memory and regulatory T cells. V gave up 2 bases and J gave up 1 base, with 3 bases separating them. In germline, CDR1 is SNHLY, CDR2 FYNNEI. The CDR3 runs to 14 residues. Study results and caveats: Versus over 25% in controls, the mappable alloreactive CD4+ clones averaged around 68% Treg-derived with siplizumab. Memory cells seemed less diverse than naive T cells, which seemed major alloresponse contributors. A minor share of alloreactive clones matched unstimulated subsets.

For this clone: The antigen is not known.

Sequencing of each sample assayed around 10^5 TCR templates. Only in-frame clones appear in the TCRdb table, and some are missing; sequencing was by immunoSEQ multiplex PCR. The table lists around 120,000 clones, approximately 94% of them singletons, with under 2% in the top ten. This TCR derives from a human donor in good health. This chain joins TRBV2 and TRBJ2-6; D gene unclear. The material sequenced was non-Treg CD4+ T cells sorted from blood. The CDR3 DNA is TGTGCCAGCAGTGAACTATCTGGGGCCAACGTCCTGACTTTC. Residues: CASSELSGANVLTF. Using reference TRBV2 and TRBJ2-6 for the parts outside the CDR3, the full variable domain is EPEVTQTPSHQVTQMGQEVILRCVPISNHLYFYWYRQILGQKVEFLVSFYNNEISEKSEIFDDQFSVERPDGSNFTLKIRSTKLEDSAMYFCASSELSGANVLTFGAGSRLTVL.